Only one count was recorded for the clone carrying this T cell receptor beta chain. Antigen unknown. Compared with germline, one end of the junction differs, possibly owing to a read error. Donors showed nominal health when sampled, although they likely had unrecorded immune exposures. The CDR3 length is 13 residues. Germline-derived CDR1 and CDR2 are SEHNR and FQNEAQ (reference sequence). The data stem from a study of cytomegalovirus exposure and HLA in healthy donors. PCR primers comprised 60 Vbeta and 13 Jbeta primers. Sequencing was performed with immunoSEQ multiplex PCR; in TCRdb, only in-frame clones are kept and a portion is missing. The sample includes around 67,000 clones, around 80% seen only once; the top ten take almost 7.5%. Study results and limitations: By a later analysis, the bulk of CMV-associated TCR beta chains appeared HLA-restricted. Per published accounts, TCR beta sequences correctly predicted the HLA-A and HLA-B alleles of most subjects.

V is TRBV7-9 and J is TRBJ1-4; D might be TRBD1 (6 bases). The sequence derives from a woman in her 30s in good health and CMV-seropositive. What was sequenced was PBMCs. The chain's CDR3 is CSSSSYRVRKLFF. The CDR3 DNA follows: TGTTCCAGCAGCTCGTACAGGGTACGAAAACTGTTTTTT.